The sequence of this T cell receptor beta chain was determined in a study of T cell responses to AZD1222 COVID-19 vaccine. Findings and limits, study-wide: Sampled repertoires all dated from after the peak T cell response. Donors were chiefly white British, with a greater number of females, and clonal diversity was perhaps underestimated. The number of AZD1222 recipients seropositive at baseline was only five or six.

Sequencing was performed with immunoSEQ multiplex PCR; in TCRdb, only in-frame clones are kept and a portion is missing. This sample carries about 210,000 clones, around 94% of them seen once, and the ten largest clones take approximately 1.5%. CDR3 length: 14 residues. Germline V lookup: CDR1 SGHDN, CDR2 FVKESK. V lost 3 bases to trimming and J lost 4 bases, with 12 bases between them. Worth noting for this clone: Its target is unknown.

The receptor was isolated from an adult who received the MenACWY meningococcal vaccine as a control. The genes are TRBV14 and TRBJ1-2; the D is unclear. This material consisted of peripheral blood, taken 28 days after the second dose of the MenACWY control vaccine. CDR3 sequence: CASSHIASPYGYTF. The CDR3 nucleotides read TGTGCCAGCAGCCATATAGCAAGCCCCTATGGCTACACCTTC.